Included here is one T cell receptor beta chain sequence, with context. The antigen this receptor binds is unknown. No base-level quality is on record; no much larger clone is a single base apart. In the prospective study, participants were about 18 to 89 years old, resided in fewer than 25 geographic areas of the United States, and were enrolled through a virtual design. Cohort assignment in the prospective study relied on participant-reported clinical history from a screening survey and a study questionnaire. Recovered participants in ImmuneRACE Cohort 3 were defined as having two consecutive negative NP/OP PCR tests, clearance from a healthcare professional, or resolution of symptoms. In the prospective study, mobile phlebotomists collected whole blood, serum and a nasopharyngeal or oropharyngeal swab from each participant. Prospective study participants could optionally give additional blood draws and questionnaires over a roughly two-month period. Before DNA extraction, prospective study blood samples were shipped either frozen or at room temperature.

This sample stems from a study of blood T cell repertoires in COVID-19 (dated by TCRdb to 2019 to 2021). Regarding the research as a whole: Collaborator samples came from the United States, Italy and Spain and covered acute and convalescent phases of COVID-19. The prospective study material was composed of cDNA or gDNA derived from T cells, B-cell-depleted T cells, or PBMCs. The dataset comprised deeply sampled blood TCRbeta repertoires from subjects exposed to, actively infected with, or recovered from COVID-19. The repertoires were released in a freely available public database meant as a resource for research on the immune response to SARS-CoV-2. Samples were obtained from the ongoing ImmuneRACE study (first 160 participants) and from 1,000 to 1,500 subjects provided by 6 global collaborators. Sample metadata almost always included a de-identified subject ID, COVID-19 status, age in years and sex. Where available, HLA class I and class II types were obtained from metadata supplied by the sample provider rather than from assay-based typing. What the research found in general, with its limitations: Clinical and demographic metadata were provided uncurated, with the amount varying by source and participant.

TCRbeta CDR3 regions were amplified from genomic DNA using the immunoSEQ Assay, a bias-controlled multiplex PCR. The paper's data handling went like this. Within the assay, amplification of reference gene primers was used to estimate how many nucleated cells each sample contained. Sequence reads were collapsed and filtered to measure the absolute abundance of every unique TCRbeta CDR3 rearrangement. For each sample, productive Simpson clonality was calculated as the square root of Simpson's diversity index over productive rearrangements. TCRdb took over this immuneACCESS table, retaining in-frame rearrangements with V and J assigned. Such tables are incomplete; in checked studies, under half of the missing clones stem from an unresolved V gene, and the remainder is unexplained. V and J calls and clone size are as listed in that table; D and trimming were resolved from the DNA. Within this sample are approximately 300,000 clones, with about 90% of them counted one time only. The top ten clonotypes cover approximately 5% of the sample.

Compared with germline, V lacks 5 bases and J lacks 4 bases; bases without a gene match: 9. There are 15 amino acids in the CDR3, from cysteine to phenylalanine inclusive. This entry keeps only the CDR3 DNA: 45 bases, framed from base 1. Based on the germline V gene, the CDR1 and CDR2 sequences are SNHLY and FYNNEI. The V and J segments used are TRBV2 and TRBJ1-2; 8 bases in the junction line up with TRBD1. The sequence was obtained from a woman between 25 and 40 years old who had recovered from COVID-19. Sequenced: PBMCs or T cells enriched from blood (not recorded which). The sequenced DNA is TGTGCCAGCAGTAGAAGGCGGGACAGGACCTATGGCTACACCTTC. It translates as CASSRRRDRTYGYTF. Beyond the CDR3, the reference TRBV2 and TRBJ1-2 genes provide the residues; the full variable domain reads: EPEVTQTPSHQVTQMGQEVILRCVPISNHLYFYWYRQILGQKVEFLVSFYNNEISEKSEIFDDQFSVERPDGSNFTLKIRSTKLEDSAMYFCASSRRRDRTYGYTFGSGTRLTVV.